The 4 T cell receptor beta chains reported below all come from one sample, sequenced in a study of T cells after yellow fever vaccination. One entry per CDR3 protein results from TCRdb running MiXCR on the 5' RACE reads. The sample yields 250,000 to 350,000 distinct CDR3 sequences, around 10% seen once. The source material was CD4+ T cells sorted from PBMCs, sampled 5 days after the yellow fever booster vaccination. Receptor source: a man younger than 30 who received the YFV17D yellow fever vaccine.

This clonotype occurred a few times. V is TRBV7-2 and J is TRBJ2-7, with D uncertain. This CDR3 spans 14 amino acids. Trimming cost V 5 bases and J 2 bases, with 13 bases left between them. Germline loops: CDR1 SGHTA, CDR2 FQGNSA. The CDR3 protein is CASSPSGTTYEQYV. Here the CDR3 DNA reads TGTGCCAGCAGCCCTAGTGGCACAACCTACGAGCAGTACGTC.

The chain carries TRBV19 and TRBJ1-5, with a weak D call TRBD1 (6 bases). Deletions cut 6 bases from V and 7 bases from J, with 19 bases between. The CDR3 consists of 15 residues. Germline CDR1 and CDR2: LNHDA and SQIVND (reference sequence). This CDR3 reads CASSSLQGGDQPQHF. The CDR3 nucleotides are TGTGCCAGTAGCTCGCTACAGGGTGGGGACCAGCCCCAGCATTTT. Supplemented by reference TRBV19 and TRBJ1-5, the full variable domain reads DGGITQSPKYLFRKEGQNVTLSCEQNLNHDAMYWYRQDPGQGLRLIYYSQIVNDFQKGDIAEGYSVSREKKESFPLTVTSAQKNPTAFYLCASSSLQGGDQPQHFGDGTRLSIL.

V is TRBV5-4 and J is TRBJ2-7; 10 bases are shared with TRBD1. With 4 bases clipped from V and 7 bases from J, the junction kept 8 bases outside the gene matches. The V gene's germline CDR1 is SGHNT and CDR2 YYREEE (reference sequence). The CDR3 contains 14 residues. The CDR3 sequence is CASSHRQGANEQYF. The CDR3 bases are TGTGCCAGCAGCCATCGACAGGGGGCAAATGAGCAGTACTTC.

This chain joins TRBV5-5 and TRBJ2-6, with no clear D. Germline V gives CDR1 SGHKS, CDR2 YYEKEE (reference sequence). The CDR3 spans 13 residues. V was clipped by 5 bases and J by 3 bases, with 6 bases between them. In DNA form, the CDR3 reads TGTGCCAGCAGAGTGGATGGGGCCAACGTCCTGACTTTC. Its protein product is CASRVDGANVLTF.